Listed here is a single TCR beta chain. Its target is not known. The data were taken from a study of T-cell memory formation after mild COVID-19. Study-level points and caveats: Balance between CD4 and CD8 was seen in clones contracting day 15 to 85, and a CD4+ lean was seen in later expanders. Day 37-peaking second-wave clones had unconfirmed SARS-CoV-2 specificity. A subset of responding clones appeared in pre-infection memory, suggesting cross-reactive memory joined. Mainly in CM and EM were contracting CD4+ clones; CD8+ were in EMRA.

TCRdb re-called the 5' RACE reads with MiXCR, one entry per CDR3 protein. In the table there are approximately 190,000 distinct CDR3 sequences, 15% to 20% of which are singletons. After removal of 0 bases from V and 5 bases from J, the junction contained 7 bases not matched to a gene. The CDR3 spans 15 residues. CDR1 SGHKS and CDR2 YYEKEE come from the germline V gene (reference sequence). What was sequenced was PBMCs or a T cell subset sorted from them (not recorded which). The genes are TRBV5-5 and TRBJ1-1; 7 bases align to TRBD1. The clonotype was recovered from an adult woman who had mild COVID-19 (a few samples of this study predate the infection). Cell type and time point are not known. CDR3 DNA sequence: TGTGCCAGCAGCTTGGGGGCAGGGGGTAAAACTGAAGCTTTCTTT. Protein: CASSLGAGGKTEAFF. Looking up the rest from reference TRBV5-5 and TRBJ1-1 gives the full variable domain: DAGVTQSPTHLIKTRGQQVTLRCSPISGHKSVSWYQQVLGQGPQFIFQYYEKEERGRGNFPDRFSARQFPNYSSELNVNALLLGDSALYLCASSLGAGGKTEAFFGQGTRLTVV.